The T cell receptor (beta chain) under discussion was sequenced for a study of blood T cell repertoires in COVID-19. On the study more broadly: Samples taken during acute and convalescent COVID-19 were collected in the United States, Italy and Spain.

V was shortened by 4 bases and J by 4 bases, with 25 bases between the two germline ends. The CDR3 loop spans 18 amino acids. The V gene's germline CDR1 is SEHNR and CDR2 FQNEAQ (reference sequence). Produced via immunoSEQ multiplex PCR; TCRdb's table is partial and in-frame only. The data hold around 67,000 clones, with almost 90% observed a single time. This receptor was identified in a woman older than 75 with active or convalescent COVID-19. The chain has TRBV7-9 and TRBJ1-2; weak D call: TRBD1 (5 bases). Specimen: peripheral blood. CDR3 sequence: CASSSGGDRQFPPYGYTF. In DNA, the CDR3 is TGTGCCAGCAGCTCGGGGGGGGACCGACAGTTCCCACCCTATGGCTACACCTTC.